These 26 T cell receptor beta chains share one sample of origin, sequenced in a study of T-cell reconstitution after alpha-beta-depleted transplantation in children. Unique molecular identifiers were used in preparing the TCRbeta library. TCRdb redid the calling of the PCR reads with MiXCR, one entry per CDR3 protein. The sample has 150,000 to 250,000 distinct CDR3 sequences, around 5.9% seen once. Sequencing used PBMCs, obtained before TCRalphabeta/CD19-depleted stem cell transplant. These receptors originate from a girl under three years old with combined immunodeficiency, due to receive a stem cell transplant.

This clonotype was detected once. This may arise from a read error, as a much more abundant clone is one base away. This chain joins TRBV20-1 and TRBJ2-5, with 12 bases that match TRBD1. The CDR3 runs 17 residues. Germline-derived CDR1 and CDR2 are DFQATT and SNEGSKA (reference sequence). The CDR3 sequence: CCASSGTGGPIQETQYF. The CDR3, as DNA: TGCTGTGCTTCCTCCGGGACAGGGGGCCCAATACAAGAGACCCAGTACTTC.

This clonotype has a count of ten or more. The chain joins TRBV29-1 to TRBJ1-4; no clear D. There are 12 residues in the CDR3. V was clipped by 3 bases and J by 3 bases, with 5 bases between them. Germline V lookup: CDR1 SQVTM, CDR2 ANQGSEA. In DNA, the CDR3 is TGCAGCGTTGAGGGTTCTAATGAAAAACTGTTTTTT. Protein product: CSVEGSNEKLFF.

This clonotype was seen only once. This sequence joins TRBV11-2 and TRBJ2-1, with 11 bases aligning to TRBD2. J lost 3 bases, V lost 6 bases, and 10 bases had no gene match. This CDR3 is built from 17 residues. Germline-derived CDR1 and CDR2 are SGHAT and FQNNGV. The CDR3 loop is CASSDPLSGRDYNEQFF. The CDR3 nucleotides are TGTGCCAGCAGTGACCCCCTTAGCGGGAGGGACTACAATGAGCAGTTCTTC.

This clonotype was recorded many times. The CDR3: CSVVPSGLGYNEQFF. The DNA of the CDR3 is TGCAGTGTGGTCCCGTCTGGCCTGGGTTACAATGAGCAGTTCTTC. V usage is TRBV20-1 and J usage is TRBJ2-1; D is ambiguous. V was shortened by 7 bases and J by 4 bases, with 20 bases between the two germline ends. CDR3 length: 15 residues. Germline lookup yields CDR1 DFQATT and CDR2 SNEGSKA (reference sequence).

This clonotype came up many times. This chain joins TRBV14 and TRBJ1-4; D gene unclear. The CDR3 covers 17 residues. The V gene lost 5 bases and the J gene lost 2 bases, with 18 bases spanning the gap. Germline V CDR1 and CDR2: SGHDN, FVKESK. DNA of the CDR3: TGTGCCAGCAGCGAACGGCTTCTCCGAACGACTAATGAAAAACTGTTTTTT. Protein sequence: CASSERLLRTTNEKLFF.

This clonotype was counted ten times or more. The chain couples TRBV3-1 to TRBJ2-1; 8 bases agree with TRBD2. V lost 4 bases and J lost 8; bases outside the gene matches: 13. Germline lookup yields CDR1 LGHDT and CDR2 YNNKEL (reference sequence). CDR3 length equals 16 residues. In DNA, the CDR3 is TGTGCCAGCAGCCCTACCACCGGGACTAGGGGGTATGAGCAGTTCTTC. This codes for CASSPTTGTRGYEQFF.

This clonotype has at least ten counts. The J gene is TRBJ2-7, the V gene TRBV27; 7 bases agree with TRBD1. V trimming: 6 bases; J trimming: 3 bases; junction bases outside the gene matches: 11. Looked up from germline, CDR1 is MNHEY and CDR2 is SMNVEV (reference sequence). The CDR3 length is 15 residues. CDR3 sequence (DNA): TGTGCCAGCAGAACCACGCGACAGGGTAGCTACGAGCAGTACTTC. Protein sequence: CASRTTRQGSYEQYF.

This clonotype showed up many times. The V and J genes are TRBV4-3 and TRBJ2-2; maybe TRBD1 (6 bases). The V end lost 0 bases, the J end lost 6 bases, and 17 bases lay between the germline ends. The germline V gene has CDR1 LGHNA and CDR2 YSLEER. This CDR3 comprises 17 residues. The CDR3 DNA reads as TGCGCCAGCAGCCAAGATAGGACAGCGACGTGGCCCGGGGAGCTGTTTTTT. The encoded protein is CASSQDRTATWPGELFF.

This clonotype was detected many times. The chain joins TRBV20-1 to TRBJ2-7; TRBD2 agrees at 7 bases. This CDR3 has 13 amino acids. The J segment lost 2 bases and the V segment lost 3 bases, leaving 4 bases of the junction unmatched. The germline CDR1 and CDR2 sequences are DFQATT and SNEGSKA (reference sequence). The DNA for the CDR3 is TGCAGTGCTAGCTCACGGGGGGCCTACGAGCAGTACTTC. This sequence encodes CSASSRGAYEQYF.

The chain carries TRBV20-1 and TRBJ2-1; 9 nucleotides align to TRBD2. This CDR3 comprises 14 residues. Germline V gives CDR1 DFQATT, CDR2 SNEGSKA (reference sequence). The V segment lost 6 bases and the J segment 9 bases; nucleotides outside the gene matches: 12. The DNA of the CDR3 is TGCAGTGCCAATAGACTAGCGGTCTTTTTTGAGCAGTTCTTC. It yields the protein CSANRLAVFFEQFF.

Only a few counts were recorded for this clonotype. This sequence joins TRBV11-2 and TRBJ2-7, with D maybe TRBD1 (5 bases). V was cut by 1 base and J by 7 bases, with 17 bases left in between. Germline-derived CDR1 and CDR2 are SGHAT and FQNNGV. This CDR3 has 15 amino acids. CDR3 nucleotides: TGTGCCAGCAGCTTAGGACCCGTAGGGGTTGAGGAGCAGTACTTC. Protein product: CASSLGPVGVEEQYF.

On this clonotype itself: This may come from a read error, since a much larger clone is one base off. The J gene is TRBJ2-1, the V gene TRBV7-3, with D possibly TRBD1 on 6 matching bases. The CDR3 consists of 15 residues. Germline lookup yields CDR1 SGHTA and CDR2 FQGTGA. The CDR3 region has the DNA TGTGTCAGCAGCCATGGACAGACCTCCTACAATGAGCAGTTCTTC. This codes for CVSSHGQTSYNEQFF.

This clonotype was picked up many times. V is TRBV20-1 and J is TRBJ1-1; D gene ambiguous. CDR3 length: 13 amino acids. The V end was cut by 3 bases, the J end by 1 base, with 9 bases between. CDR1 DFQATT and CDR2 SNEGSKA come from the germline V gene (reference sequence). This CDR3 reads CSASLHSNTEAFF. The CDR3 bases are TGCAGTGCTAGTTTGCATTCGAACACTGAAGCTTTCTTT.

This clonotype was detected ten times or more. The genes are TRBV7-2 and TRBJ2-3; 14 nucleotides align to TRBD2. V shed 2 bases, J shed 5 bases, and the junction held 3 bases outside the gene matches. The V gene's germline CDR1 is SGHTA and CDR2 FQGNSA. The CDR3 totals 16 residues. The CDR3 sequence: CASSLRTSGRQDTQYF. The CDR3 DNA reads as TGTGCCAGCAGCTTAAGGACTAGCGGGAGGCAAGATACGCAGTATTTT. Full variable domain (remainder filled in from reference TRBV7-2 and TRBJ2-3): GAGVSQSPSNKVTEKGKDVELRCDPISGHTALYWYRQSLGQGLEFLIYFQGNSAPDKSGLPSDRFSAERTGGSVSTLTIQRTQQEDSAVYLCASSLRTSGRQDTQYFGPGTRLTVL.

This clonotype was seen only a few times. The chain recombines TRBV14 with TRBJ2-1, with no clear D. Trimming took 5 bases from V and 0 from J, leaving 20 bases between them. CDR3 size: 18 residues. Per germline, CDR1 SGHDN and CDR2 FVKESK. CDR3 sequence: CASSERKVQVDSYNEQFF. In nucleotides, the CDR3 is TGTGCCAGCAGCGAAAGAAAGGTGCAGGTGGACTCCTACAATGAGCAGTTCTTC.

At least ten counts were recorded for this clonotype. This chain joins TRBV3-1 and TRBJ2-7, with 8 bases matching TRBD1. The CDR3 runs 15 residues. Per germline, CDR1 LGHDT and CDR2 YNNKEL (reference sequence). V gave up 0 bases and J gave up 4 bases; unmatched junction bases: 5. CDR3 DNA: TGTGCCAGCAGCCAAGATCAGGGGGCTTTGTACGAGCAGTACTTC. It yields the protein CASSQDQGALYEQYF.

This clonotype was counted many times. The chain has TRBV6-5 and TRBJ2-1; D gene uncertain. Trimming took off 0 bases at V and 2 bases at J, with 8 bases between the two ends. The CDR3 sequence is 15 residues long. The germline V gene encodes CDR1 MNHEY and CDR2 SVGAGI. CDR3 amino acids: CASSYSSTAYNEQFF. CDR3 nucleotide sequence: TGTGCCAGCAGTTACTCGAGCACAGCCTACAATGAGCAGTTCTTC.

This clonotype has at least ten counts. This rearrangement joins TRBV28 to TRBJ1-3; D not certain. The CDR3 has 17 residues. Trimming removed 3 bases at V and 0 bases at J, with 15 bases between. CDR1 is MDHEN and CDR2 is SYDVKM in the germline V gene. The CDR3 sequence: CASSFRHTASSGNTIYF. The CDR3 coding sequence is TGTGCCAGCAGTTTCAGACACACAGCCAGCTCTGGAAACACCATATATTTT.

This clonotype has ten or more counts. V usage is TRBV13 and J usage is TRBJ2-7, with unresolved D. V dropped 5 bases and J dropped 4 bases, with 18 bases sitting between them. This CDR3 contains 15 residues. Germline V gene data show CDR1 as PRHDT and CDR2 as FYEKMQ (reference sequence). The DNA of the CDR3 is TGTGCCAGCAGCCCGTCGTCCGGCAGAGAATACGAGCAGTACTTC. This translates into CASSPSSGREYEQYF.

This clonotype came up many times. The J gene is TRBJ2-7, the V gene TRBV5-1, with 7 bases matching TRBD1. V lost 4 bases and J lost 4; bases outside the gene matches: 8. The CDR3 spans 14 residues. Germline V gene lookup returns CDR1 SGHRS and CDR2 YFSETQ. DNA of the CDR3: TGCGCCAGCAGCACGGGACAGCCCTCTTACGAGCAGTACTTC. It is translated as CASSTGQPSYEQYF.

This clonotype was detected ten times or more. The chain links TRBV7-9 to TRBJ1-6; D possibly corresponds to TRBD1 (5 bases). The V end was cut by 5 bases, the J end by 0 bases, with 8 bases between. There are 15 residues in the CDR3. Germline assignment: CDR1 SEHNR and CDR2 FQNEAQ (reference sequence). The CDR3 loop is CASSATGSYNSPLHF. Here the CDR3 DNA reads TGTGCCAGCAGCGCTACAGGCTCCTATAATTCACCCCTCCACTTT.

This clonotype was detected ten times or more. CDR3 sequence: CASSADYPYEQYF. The CDR3 DNA reads as TGTGCCAGCAGCGCCGACTATCCCTACGAGCAGTACTTC. The rearrangement uses TRBV6-2 or TRBV6-3 and TRBJ2-7; tentative D call: TRBD2 (5 bases). CDR3 length: 13 amino acids. Trimming left V 6 bases short and J 2 bases short, with 11 bases between. CDR1 is MNHEY and CDR2 is SVGEGT in the germline V gene.

This clonotype was counted at least ten times. This rearrangement joins TRBV29-1 to TRBJ1-2; D is unclear. The CDR3 is made up of 14 amino acids. Between the trimmed V and J ends, which lost 0 bases and 6 bases, there was a span of 14 bases. Germline values: CDR1 SQVTM, CDR2 ANQGSEA. The CDR3 nucleotides are TGCAGCGTTGAAGACCCAGCAGGTTCCGATGGCTACACCTTC. This sequence encodes CSVEDPAGSDGYTF.

The V and J genes are TRBV27 and TRBJ2-1; 11 bases match TRBD1. Germline values: CDR1 MNHEY, CDR2 SMNVEV (reference sequence). The V gene end was trimmed by 6 bases and the J gene end by 8 bases; junction bases not matched to a gene: 15. The CDR3 has 17 amino acids. CDR3 region: CASSWDRGFRTDDEQFF. The CDR3 DNA is TGTGCCAGCAGCTGGGACAGGGGGTTCCGTACGGACGATGAGCAGTTCTTC.

In this sample, this clonotype turned up many times. This chain connects TRBV9 to TRBJ2-1; possibly TRBD2 for D (7 bases). Germline CDR1 and CDR2: SGDLS and YYNGEE. The germline V and J ends were trimmed by 0 bases and 7 bases, with 26 bases remaining between them. The CDR3 runs 19 residues. Written as DNA, the CDR3 is TGTGCCAGCAGCGTAGGGTTGTATCCGCGGGAGCAAAGGGGGAATGAGCAGTTCTTC. It encodes CASSVGLYPREQRGNEQFF.

About this clonotype: This clone may be a read error of a much larger clone one base away. The chain combines TRBV7-3 with TRBJ2-1; the match to TRBD2 covers 11 bases. This CDR3 comprises 16 residues. Germline loops: CDR1 SGHTA, CDR2 FQGTGA. This chain's CDR3 is CDSSFLAGGPVNEQFF. The CDR3 DNA is TGTGACAGCAGCTTCTTAGCGGGGGGGCCTGTGAATGAGCAGTTCTTC.